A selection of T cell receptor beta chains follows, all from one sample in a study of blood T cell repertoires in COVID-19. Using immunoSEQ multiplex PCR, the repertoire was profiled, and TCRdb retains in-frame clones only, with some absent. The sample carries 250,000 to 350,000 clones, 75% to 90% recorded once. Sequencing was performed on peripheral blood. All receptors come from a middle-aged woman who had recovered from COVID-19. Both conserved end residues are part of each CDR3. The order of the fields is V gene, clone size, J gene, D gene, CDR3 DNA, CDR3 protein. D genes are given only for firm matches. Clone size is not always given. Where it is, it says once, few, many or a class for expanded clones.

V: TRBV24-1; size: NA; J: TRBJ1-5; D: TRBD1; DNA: TGTGCCACCAGTGACGGGGACAGGGGGGACGATCAGCCCCAGCATTTT; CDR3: CATSDGDRGDDQPQHF
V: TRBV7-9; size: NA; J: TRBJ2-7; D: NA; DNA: TGTGCCGGCGAACAGGGAGACGGCCCCTACGAGCAGTACTTC; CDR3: CAGEQGDGPYEQYF
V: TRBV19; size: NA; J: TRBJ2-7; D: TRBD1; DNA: TGTGCCAGTAGATCGGACAGGGAAGTGCAGTACTTC; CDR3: CASRSDREVQYF
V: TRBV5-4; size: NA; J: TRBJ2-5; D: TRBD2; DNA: TGTGCCAGCAGCTTGGGGGGTCTAGCGGGAGGGGAGACCCAGTACTTC; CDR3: CASSLGGLAGGETQYF
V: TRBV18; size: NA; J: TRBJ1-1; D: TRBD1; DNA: TGTGCCAGCTCTCCCGGACAGGGTGTCTCTGAAGCTTTCTTT; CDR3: CASSPGQGVSEAFF
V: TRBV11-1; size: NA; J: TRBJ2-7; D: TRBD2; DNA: TGTGCCAGCGCTACCGGGACTAGCGCTCAGTACTTC; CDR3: CASATGTSAQYF
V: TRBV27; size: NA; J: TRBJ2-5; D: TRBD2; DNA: TGTGCCAGCAGTTCCTTAGCGGGAGGTGGGGAGACCCAGTACTTC; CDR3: CASSSLAGGGETQYF
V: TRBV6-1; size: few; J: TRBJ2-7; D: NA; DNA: TGTGCCAGCAGTGAAGCCGGAGGGTCCGCCTACGAGCAGTACTTC; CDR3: CASSEAGGSAYEQYF
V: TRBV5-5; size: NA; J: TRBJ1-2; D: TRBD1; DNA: TGTGCCAGCAGCCCCGGACAGGCAAACTATGGCTACACCTTC; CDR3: CASSPGQANYGYTF
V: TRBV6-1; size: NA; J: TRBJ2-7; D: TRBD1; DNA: TGTGCCAGCATCCAGGCCGGGACAGCCGAGCAGTACTTC; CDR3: CASIQAGTAEQYF
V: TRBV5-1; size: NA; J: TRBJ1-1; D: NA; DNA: TGCGCCAGCGGGGCGGGGGCGCCGAACACTGAAGCTTTCTTT; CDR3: CASGAGAPNTEAFF